This T cell receptor beta chain was profiled in a study of cytomegalovirus exposure and HLA in healthy donors. This CDR3 has 15 residues. V shed 0 bases and J shed 2 bases, with 11 bases lying between them. Per germline, CDR1 LGHNA and CDR2 YNFKEQ. The repertoire was sequenced with immunoSEQ multiplex PCR; TCRdb's copy has only in-frame clones and lacks some. The data contain 55,000 to 75,000 clones, 80% to 95% of them seen just once; the ten biggest clones take up about 5.7%. The chain recombines TRBV4-2 with TRBJ2-7; D gene uncertain. The sequencing input was PBMCs. The clonotype comes from a man in his late teens or twenties in good health and CMV-seropositive. The chain's CDR3 is CASSQDQLAAYEQYF. The CDR3 region has the DNA TGTGCCAGCAGCCAAGATCAACTGGCGGCCTACGAGCAGTACTTC.